This T cell receptor (beta chain) comes out of a study of T cells in Graves' hyperthyroidism and ophthalmopathy. The CDR3 length is 14 residues. Trimming left V 2 bases short and J 7 bases short, with 14 bases between. Germline assignment: CDR1 SGHTA and CDR2 FQGNSA. It was RNA transcripts that yielded the amplified TCR beta CDR3 regions. During a first-round RT-PCR of the TCR CDR3, the HTBI primer set was used. TCRdb re-analysed the multiplex PCR reads in MiXCR, keeping a single row per CDR3 protein. This table has approximately 320,000 distinct CDR3 sequences, 16% appearing once. This clonotype was found many times. Stable disease denoted Graves' hyperthyroidism without ophthalmopathy progression within 18 months.

The chain uses TRBV7-2 and TRBJ2-5; D gene ambiguous. The receptor comes from a man aged 30 to 39 with Graves' hyperthyroidism. Sample: blood. CDR3 protein: CASSLSEVGGTQYF. CDR3 in DNA: TGTGCCAGCAGCTTATCTGAAGTGGGCGGGACCCAGTACTTC.